This note documents a single TCR beta chain sequence. The assay was immunoSEQ multiplex PCR, and TCRdb's table has in-frame clones only and misses some. In the table there are roughly 1,500,000 clones, 95% to 99% of which are singletons. CDR1 and CDR2 (germline): ENHRY, SYGVKD. The V gene end was trimmed by 4 bases and the J gene end by 2 bases; junction bases not matched to a gene: 7. There are 17 residues in the CDR3. The data belong to a study of shared clonotypes between healthy human individuals. V and J are TRBV10-3 and TRBJ2-3, with 12 bases identical to TRBD2. The sequence derives from a man under 40 in good health. The sequencing sample was made of naive CD4+ T cells sorted from blood. Subset meaning: CD45RA+ positively selected. DNA of the CDR3: TGTGCCATCAGTGTGGTTCGGACTAGCGGGGCCACAGATACGCAGTATTTT. As protein: CAISVVRTSGATDTQYF.